The next 27 T cell receptor beta chains were all read from a single sample in a study of blood T cells in healthy people across ages. A sample-barcoded 5' primer and a J-beta primer mix were used in a second PCR of roughly 7 to 12 cycles. TCRdb redid the calling of the 5' RACE reads with MiXCR, one entry per CDR3 protein. The data show about 1.4 million distinct CDR3 sequences, 59% seen once. The sequencing input was blood. These receptors were collected from a young man in good health.

The chain couples TRBV11-2 to TRBJ2-4; D is unresolved. CDR3 length: 14 amino acids. From germline, CDR1 is SGHAT and CDR2 FQNNGV. The ends were cut back, 7 bases at V and 0 bases at J, with 10 bases in the middle. The CDR3 spells CASKPGIAKNIQYF. The CDR3 DNA reads TGTGCCAGCAAACCTGGGATAGCCAAAAACATTCAGTACTTC.

The rearrangement joins TRBV29-1 to TRBJ2-3; D may be TRBD1 or TRBD2 (5 bases each). CDR1 SQVTM and CDR2 ANQGSEA come from the germline V gene. The CDR3 loop spans 13 amino acids. Trimming shortened V by 3 bases and J by 8 bases, and 15 bases separated the two germline ends. Here the CDR3 reads CSVEGPPAGTQYF. The CDR3 coding sequence is TGCAGCGTTGAGGGACCCCCGGCTGGTACGCAGTATTTT.

The chain carries TRBV4-1 and TRBJ1-1; 9 bases agree with TRBD1. The J segment lost 7 bases and the V segment lost 2 bases, leaving 8 bases of the junction unmatched. The CDR3 has 15 amino acids. Germline CDR1 and CDR2: MGHRA and YSYEKL. The CDR3 DNA follows: TGCGCCAGCAGCCAACAGGGGACAGGGAGGAGTGAAGCTTTCTTT. This encodes CASSQQGTGRSEAFF.

This clonotype occurred a few times. V and J are TRBV7-9 and TRBJ1-1; D is uncertain. The length of the CDR3 is 14 residues. Trimming stripped 3 bases from V and 4 bases from J, with 12 bases between. From germline, CDR1 is SEHNR and CDR2 FQNEAQ (reference sequence). The CDR3 sequence is CASSLVRVGTEAFF. CDR3 in DNA: TGTGCCAGCAGCTTGGTTAGGGTAGGCACTGAAGCTTTCTTT. The full variable domain, rest sourced from reference TRBV7-9 and TRBJ1-1, is DTGVSQNPRHKITKRGQNVTFRCDPISEHNRLYWYRQTLGQGPEFLTYFQNEAQLEKSRLLSDRFSAERPKGSFSTLEIQRTEQGDSAMYLCASSLVRVGTEAFFGQGTRLTVV.

Only a few counts were recorded for this clonotype. CDR3 protein: CATSSSGGGFNEQYF. CDR3 nucleotide sequence: TGTGCCACGTCGTCTAGCGGGGGGGGTTTCAACGAGCAGTACTTC. The chain recombines TRBV2 with TRBJ2-7; the match to TRBD2 covers 12 bases. Germline loops: CDR1 SNHLY, CDR2 FYNNEI. This CDR3 is built from 15 residues. J lost 5 bases, V lost 10 bases, and 12 bases had no gene match.

The gene calls are TRBV3-1 and TRBJ1-1; D uncertain. The germline V and J ends were trimmed by 0 bases and 11 bases, with 10 bases remaining between them. Germline lookup yields CDR1 LGHDT and CDR2 YNNKEL (reference sequence). The CDR3 contains 12 residues. The CDR3 region has the DNA TGTGCCAGCAGCCAAGAGGGAGGGTATGCTTTCTTT. Its translation: CASSQEGGYAFF. Full variable domain (rest looked up from reference TRBV3-1 and TRBJ1-1): DTAVSQTPKYLVTQMGNDKSIKCEQNLGHDTMYWYKQDSKKFLKIMFSYNNKELIINETVPNRFSPKSPDKAHLNLHINSLELGDSAVYFCASSQEGGYAFFGQGTRLTVV.

This clonotype was detected a few times. The V gene is TRBV7-8, the J gene TRBJ1-5; no definite D call. V dropped 4 bases and J dropped 3 bases, with 16 bases sitting between them. Looked up from germline, CDR1 is SGHVS and CDR2 is FQNEAQ. This CDR3 has 16 amino acids. Here the CDR3 DNA reads TGTGCCAGCAGCTCCGGGATGTGGCAGCACAATCAGCCCCAGCATTTT. It specifies CASSSGMWQHNQPQHF.

This clonotype came up many times. The rearrangement links TRBV20-1 to TRBJ2-7; 8 positions match TRBD1. Per the germline V gene, CDR1 is DFQATT and CDR2 is SNEGSKA (reference sequence). The V segment lost 0 bases and the J segment 0 bases; nucleotides outside the gene matches: 7. There are 16 residues in the CDR3. CDR3 sequence (DNA): TGCAGTGCTAGAGACACAACAGGGGGAGGCTCCTACGAGCAGTACTTC. Translating it yields CSARDTTGGGSYEQYF.

The chain links TRBV27 to TRBJ2-4, with D maybe TRBD1 (6 bases). The DNA end lines up better with TRBJ2-7; the J call may be wrong. Per germline, CDR1 MNHEY and CDR2 SMNVEV (reference sequence). The CDR3 consists of 15 residues. CDR3 amino acids: CASSLSGGTIYEQYF. CDR3 bases: TGTGCCAGCAGTTTATCAGGGGGTACCATCTACGAGCAGTACTTC.

The chain links TRBV7-2 to TRBJ1-1; D is unclear. CDR1 is SGHTA and CDR2 is FQGNSA in the germline V gene. The CDR3 spans 14 residues. V shed 4 bases and J shed 1 base, with 10 bases lying between them. The CDR3 region has the DNA TGTGCCAGCAGCTCAGTATGGTCGAACACTGAAGCTTTCTTT. Translated: CASSSVWSNTEAFF.

The chain uses TRBV6-2 or TRBV6-3 and TRBJ2-1, with a possible D match to TRBD2 (6 bases). Germline V gives CDR1 MNHEY, CDR2 SVGEGT. The CDR3 length is 19 residues. Trimming took 6 bases from V and 2 from J, leaving 26 bases between them. The CDR3 sequence: CASSPRGSAGLNPYNEQFF. In nucleotides, the CDR3 is TGTGCCAGCAGCCCGCGGGGATCGGCAGGGTTAAATCCCTACAATGAGCAGTTCTTC.

This clonotype was detected only a few times. The rearrangement uses TRBV5-1 and TRBJ2-7, with 7 bases aligning to TRBD1. V lost 8 bases and J lost 1; bases outside the gene matches: 6. CDR1 is SGHRS and CDR2 is YFSETQ in the germline V gene. The CDR3 sequence is 13 residues long. In nucleotides, the CDR3 is TGCGCCAGACGGACAGGAGCTTCCTACGAGCAGTACTTC. Its translation is CARRTGASYEQYF.

The rearrangement uses TRBV4-1 and TRBJ2-1, with D perhaps matching TRBD2 (5 bases). The V end lost 1 base, the J end lost 0 bases, and 13 bases lay between the germline ends. This CDR3 has 17 amino acids. From germline, CDR1 is MGHRA and CDR2 YSYEKL. The CDR3 loop reads CASSQVGGLSSYNEQFF. The CDR3 DNA reads as TGCGCCAGCAGCCAAGTTGGCGGGCTTAGCTCCTACAATGAGCAGTTCTTC.

The chain recombines TRBV19 with TRBJ2-4; D gene ambiguous. Gene TRBJ2-7 matches the end of the DNA better, so the J call may be wrong. The CDR3 is 14 residues long. The germline V gene has CDR1 LNHDA and CDR2 SQIVND (reference sequence). The CDR3 here is CASSIVGRQYEQYF. The CDR3 DNA follows: TGTGCCAGTAGTATAGTAGGACGGCAGTACGAGCAGTACTTC.

This clonotype was observed a few times. V usage is TRBV27 and J usage is TRBJ1-2; D not resolved. This CDR3 comprises 15 residues. Trimming removed 2 bases from V and 2 bases from J, with 12 bases in between. Germline CDR1 reads MNHEY; CDR2 reads SMNVEV (reference sequence). DNA of the CDR3: TGTGCCAGCAGTTTAGCTGCCGGAACGAACTATGGCTACACCTTC. Translated, it gives CASSLAAGTNYGYTF.

The chain joins TRBV3-1 to TRBJ2-7, with TRBD2 identical over 7 bases. Germline CDR1 is LGHDT and CDR2 is YNNKEL (reference sequence). This CDR3 is 15 amino acids long. The V and J ends lost 1 base and 3 bases, in that order; junction bases with no gene match: 6. CDR3 nucleotide sequence: TGTGCCAGCAGCCAAGTGCCGGGGGGTCTCTACGAGCAGTACTTC. It codes for CASSQVPGGLYEQYF.

This clonotype turned up a few times. The CDR3 here is CASRKAYEQYF. DNA for the CDR3: TGTGCCAGCAGGAAAGCCTACGAGCAGTACTTC. The chain employs TRBV6-6 and TRBJ2-7, with no clear D. CDR1 and CDR2 (germline): MNHNY, SVGAGI (reference sequence). This CDR3 is built from 11 residues. V lost 6 bases and J 2 bases, leaving 5 bases between the germline ends.

In its sample, this clonotype was seen a few times. The V gene is TRBV29-1, the J gene TRBJ2-1, with a possible D match to TRBD2 (7 bases). This CDR3 region has 16 residues. Germline CDR1 is SQVTM and CDR2 is ANQGSEA. V lost 3 bases, J lost 4 bases, and 19 bases lay in between. The CDR3 nucleotides read TGCAGCGTTGATGGGGGGGGGCAGCGGGGATACAATGAGCAGTTCTTC. It is translated as CSVDGGGQRGYNEQFF.

The V call is TRBV6-6, the J call TRBJ1-2; tentative D call: TRBD1 (5 bases). From germline, CDR1 is MNHNY and CDR2 SVGAGI (reference sequence). V gave up 6 bases and J gave up 5 bases, with 19 bases separating them. The CDR3 totals 15 residues. The CDR3 sequence: CASSRLVGGEYGYTF. The CDR3 nucleotides read TGTGCCAGCAGCCGCCTTGTCGGGGGGGAATATGGCTACACCTTC.

V usage is TRBV13 and J usage is TRBJ2-4; 9 positions agree with TRBD1. The trim removed 4 bases at V and 8 bases at J, leaving 6 bases unmatched. This CDR3 is built from 14 residues. Per the germline V gene, CDR1 is PRHDT and CDR2 is FYEKMQ (reference sequence). CDR3 protein: CASSSKQGADIQYF. The CDR3 DNA follows: TGTGCCAGCAGCTCCAAACAGGGGGCGGACATTCAGTACTTC. The full variable domain, completed using reference TRBV13 and TRBJ2-4, is AAGVIQSPRHLIKEKRETATLKCYPIPRHDTVYWYQQGPGQDPQFLISFYEKMQSDKGSIPDRFSAQQFSDYHSELNMSSLELGDSALYFCASSSKQGADIQYFGAGTRLSVL.

This clonotype was recorded many times. The CDR3 spells CSVGGQGTYEQYF. The CDR3 bases are TGCAGCGTTGGGGGACAGGGAACCTACGAGCAGTACTTC. This chain links TRBV29-1 with TRBJ2-7; TRBD1 aligns across 9 bases. Germline CDR1 reads SQVTM; CDR2 reads ANQGSEA. The CDR3 length is 13 residues. With V trimmed by 4 bases and J by 2 bases, 3 bases remained unmatched.

Here the CDR3 DNA reads TGTGCCAGCACCCCCACAGGGCTGGGAGAGACCCAGTACTTC. It specifies CASTPTGLGETQYF. The chain combines TRBV7-9 with TRBJ2-5, with a possible D match to TRBD1 (6 bases). The germline V gene has CDR1 SEHNR and CDR2 FQNEAQ (reference sequence). Deletions cut 7 bases from V and 4 bases from J, with 16 bases between. This CDR3 is built from 14 residues. Full variable domain (missing parts from reference TRBV7-9 and TRBJ2-5): DTGVSQNPRHKITKRGQNVTFRCDPISEHNRLYWYRQTLGQGPEFLTYFQNEAQLEKSRLLSDRFSAERPKGSFSTLEIQRTEQGDSAMYLCASTPTGLGETQYFGPGTRLLVL.

The chain is built from TRBV7-6 and TRBJ2-7, with D hard to call. Trimming shortened V by 4 bases and J by 3 bases, and 10 bases separated the two germline ends. Germline CDR1 and CDR2: SGHVS and FNYEAQ. The CDR3 runs 13 residues. CDR3 region: CASSSDHYYEQYF. CDR3 bases: TGTGCCAGCAGCTCAGACCACTACTACGAGCAGTACTTC. Full variable domain (outside the CDR3, taken from reference TRBV7-6 and TRBJ2-7): GAGVSQSPRYKVTKRGQDVALRCDPISGHVSLYWYRQALGQGPEFLTYFNYEAQQDKSGLPNDRFSAERPEGSISTLTIQRTEQRDSAMYRCASSSDHYYEQYFGPGTRLTVT.

As for this clonotype: Just one base apart from a much larger clone, this may be a read error. The chain employs TRBV28 and TRBJ2-5, with 9 bases matching TRBD2. Germline CDR1 and CDR2: MDHEN and SYDVKM. This CDR3 has 12 amino acids. V lost 8 bases and J lost 7; bases outside the gene matches: 5. The CDR3: CASAGGAGTQYF. DNA of the CDR3: TGTGCCAGCGCGGGGGGGGCGGGGACCCAGTACTTC. Based on the CDR3 plus reference TRBV28 and TRBJ2-5, the full variable domain is DVKVTQSSRYLVKRTGEKVFLECVQDMDHENMFWYRQDPGLGLRLIYFSYDVKMKEKGDIPEGYSVSREKKERFSLILESASTNQTSMYLCASAGGAGTQYFGPGTRLLVL.

This chain joins TRBV4-1 and TRBJ2-5; 8 bases map to TRBD1. V lost 3 bases and J lost 1; bases outside the gene matches: 4. The CDR3 runs to 15 residues. CDR1 MGHRA and CDR2 YSYEKL come from the germline V gene. CDR3 sequence: CASSHTTGVQETQYF. CDR3 DNA sequence: TGCGCCAGCAGCCATACGACAGGGGTCCAAGAGACCCAGTACTTC.

The genes are TRBV15 and TRBJ2-1, with TRBD2 as a possible D gene (5 bases). Deletions cut 6 bases from V and 6 bases from J, with 12 bases between. The length of the CDR3 is 13 residues. Germline-derived CDR1 and CDR2 are LNHNV and YYDKDF (reference sequence). The CDR3 nucleotides read TGTGCCACCAGAAGGCGGGCGTTCAATGAGCAGTTCTTC. This translates into CATRRRAFNEQFF.

The rearrangement joins TRBV7-2 to TRBJ2-7; 7 bases map to TRBD1. Germline-derived CDR1 and CDR2 are SGHTA and FQGNSA. V lost 5 bases and J lost 1; bases outside the gene matches: 11. This CDR3 is 16 amino acids long. This chain's CDR3 is CASSPRTGAGSYEQYF. CDR3 nucleotide sequence: TGTGCCAGCAGCCCTCGGACAGGCGCGGGTTCCTACGAGCAGTACTTC. Filled out from reference TRBV7-2 and TRBJ2-7, the complete variable domain reads GAGVSQSPSNKVTEKGKDVELRCDPISGHTALYWYRQSLGQGLEFLIYFQGNSAPDKSGLPSDRFSAERTGGSVSTLTIQRTQQEDSAVYLCASSPRTGAGSYEQYFGPGTRLTVT.